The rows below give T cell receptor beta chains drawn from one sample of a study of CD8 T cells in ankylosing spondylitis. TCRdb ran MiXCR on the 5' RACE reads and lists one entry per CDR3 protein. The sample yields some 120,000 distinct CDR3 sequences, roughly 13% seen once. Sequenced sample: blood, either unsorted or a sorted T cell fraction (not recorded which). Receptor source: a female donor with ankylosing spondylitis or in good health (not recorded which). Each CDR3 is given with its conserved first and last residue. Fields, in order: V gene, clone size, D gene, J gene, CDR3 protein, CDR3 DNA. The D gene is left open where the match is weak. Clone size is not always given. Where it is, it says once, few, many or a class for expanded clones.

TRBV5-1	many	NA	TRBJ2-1	CASSLGPAGYNEQFF	TGCGCCAGCAGCTTGGGCCCGGCTGGCTACAATGAGCAGTTCTTC
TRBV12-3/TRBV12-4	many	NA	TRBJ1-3	CASSFGRGYGNTIYF	TGTGCCAGCAGTTTCGGCAGGGGCTACGGAAACACCATATATTTT
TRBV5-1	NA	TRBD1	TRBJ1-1	CASSLGGTADTEAFF	TGCGCCAGCAGCTTGGGTGGGACAGCCGACACTGAAGCTTTCTTT
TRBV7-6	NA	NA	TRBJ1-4	CASSSIFGVEGEKLFF	TGTGCCAGCAGCTCGATTTTCGGGGTCGAGGGCGAAAAACTGTTTTTT
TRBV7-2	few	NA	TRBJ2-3	CASSLIGDGTDTQYF	TGTGCCAGCAGCTTAATCGGGGACGGCACAGATACGCAGTATTTT
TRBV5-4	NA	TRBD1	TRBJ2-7	CASSSRTGVPEQYF	TGTGCCAGCAGCTCCAGAACAGGGGTTCCCGAGCAGTACTTC
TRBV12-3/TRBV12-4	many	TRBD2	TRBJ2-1	CASSQISGVDEQFF	TGTGCCAGCAGTCAGATTAGCGGGGTAGATGAGCAGTTCTTC
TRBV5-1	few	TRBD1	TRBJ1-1	CASSLAGTGESEAFF	TGCGCCAGCAGCTTGGCCGGGACAGGAGAGTCTGAAGCTTTCTTT
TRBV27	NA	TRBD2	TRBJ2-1	CASSIRTSGIFREQFF	TGTGCCAGCAGTATCAGGACTAGCGGGATCTTTCGCGAGCAGTTCTTC
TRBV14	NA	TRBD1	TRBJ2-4	CASSRFPGQGASIQYF	TGTGCCAGCAGCCGTTTCCCGGGACAGGGCGCATCCATTCAGTACTTC